These T cell receptor beta chains were read from a single sample in a study of vaccination effects on CD4 cells after COVID-19. Generated by immunoSEQ multiplex PCR, the TCRdb table keeps only in-frame clones and is missing some. The profile shows 22,000 or so clones, 70% to 80% of them singletons. These receptors' antigens are unknown. The specimen comprised CD4+ T cells from PBMCs cultured with a peptide pool, sampled before COVID-19 vaccination. The receptor set was obtained from a human donor who had a prior SARS-CoV-2 infection. CDR3s include the opening cysteine and the closing phenylalanine or tryptophan. D genes are given only for firm matches. Only part of the rows carry a size: once, few, many, or a class if the clone is expanded.

size | J | V | D | CDR3 | DNA
. | TRBJ2-3 | TRBV7-7 | . | CASRPRLNRGVGTQYF | TGTGCTAGCAGACCCCGTTTGAATAGGGGGGTTGGGACGCAGTATTTT
. | TRBJ1-3 | TRBV5-1 | TRBD1 | CASSVGTDHNGNTIYF | TGCGCCAGCAGCGTGGGGACAGACCATAATGGAAACACCATATATTTT
. | TRBJ2-7 | TRBV5-1 | TRBD1 | CASSLAGTGEKRLGEQYF | TGCGCCAGCAGCTTGGCCGGGACAGGGGAAAAAAGGTTGGGCGAGCAGTACTTC
. | TRBJ2-6 | TRBV11-3 | . | CASSLERGHSGANVLTF | TGTGCCAGCAGCTTAGAGAGGGGACACTCTGGGGCCAACGTCCTGACTTTC
. | TRBJ2-2 | TRBV11-3 | . | CASSLPGELFF | TGTGCCAGCAGCTTACCCGGGGAGCTGTTTTTT
. | TRBJ1-5 | TRBV2 | . | CASSEGGGQGPQHF | TGTGCCAGCAGTGAAGGAGGCGGGCAAGGGCCCCAGCATTTT
. | TRBJ1-2 | TRBV11-2 | TRBD1 | CASSQDRGRYGYTF | TGTGCCAGCAGCCAGGACAGGGGCCGGTATGGCTACACCTTC
few | TRBJ2-2 | TRBV5-1 | . | CASSLVGPARTGELFF | TGCGCCAGCAGCTTGGTCGGCCCGGCGCGGACCGGGGAGCTGTTTTTT
. | TRBJ2-7 | TRBV3-1/TRBV3-2 | . | CASSQLDRYEQYF | TGTGCCAGCAGCCAACTAGACAGATACGAGCAGTACTTC
once | TRBJ2-5 | TRBV3-1/TRBV3-2 | TRBD2 | CASSVRTSGGSKYF | TGTGCCAGCAGCGTTCGGACTAGCGGGGGCTCCAAGTACTTC
. | TRBJ1-2 | TRBV3-1/TRBV3-2 | . | CASSLTGNGYTF | TGTGCCAGCAGCCTAACCGGCAATGGCTACACCTTC
. | TRBJ2-1 | TRBV21-1 | . | CASSKARVGSLGLAGRVVDNEQFF | TGTGCCAGCAGCAAAGCCCGGGTCGGCAGTTTGGGACTAGCGGGGAGGGTGGTGGACAATGAGCAGTTCTTC
. | TRBJ2-7 | TRBV7-8 | TRBD2 | CASSLPSSGRAGGTYEQYF | TGTGCCAGCAGCTTACCCTCATCGGGCCGAGCGGGAGGGACCTACGAGCAGTACTTC
. | TRBJ1-2 | TRBV7-2 | . | CASSPIQDGGYTF | TGTGCCAGCAGCCCAATACAGGACGGTGGCTACACCTTC
. | TRBJ2-5 | TRBV6-5 | TRBD2 | CASSYGIAGDLETQYF | TGTGCCAGCAGTTACGGAATAGCGGGGGATTTAGAGACCCAGTACTTC
. | TRBJ1-4 | TRBV6-2/TRBV6-3 | . | CASSVRAGREKLFF | TGTGCCAGCAGTGTTCGGGCAGGGAGGGAAAAACTGTTTTTT
. | TRBJ2-7 | TRBV30 | TRBD1 | CAWSGGQGGNEQYF | TGTGCCTGGAGTGGGGGACAGGGGGGGAACGAGCAGTACTTC
large | TRBJ1-1 | TRBV7-9 | . | CASSLVGGANTEAFF | TGTGCCAGCAGCTTAGTTGGGGGGGCCAACACTGAAGCTTTCTTT
. | TRBJ2-7 | TRBV4-2 | . | CASSGGPSGEQYF | TGTGCCAGCAGTGGGGGACCAAGCGGGGAGCAGTACTTC
. | TRBJ2-5 | TRBV6-4 | . | CASSWETQYF | TGTGCCAGCTCTTGGGAGACCCAGTACTTC
. | TRBJ1-6 | TRBV5-8 | TRBD1 | CASSPQRPGQGRNNSPLHF | TGTGCCAGCAGCCCCCAACGACCGGGACAGGGGAGGAATAATTCACCCCTCCACTTT
few | TRBJ1-5 | TRBV18 | . | CASSPDWNSNQPQHF | TGTGCCAGCTCACCAGACTGGAATAGCAATCAGCCCCAGCATTTT
. | TRBJ2-3 | TRBV6-1 | TRBD1 | CASSEGQGGTDTQYF | TGTGCCAGCAGTGAAGGGCAGGGGGGCACAGATACGCAGTATTTT